The 5 T cell receptor beta chains reported below all come from one sample, sequenced in a study of blood T cell repertoires in COVID-19. Only in-frame clones appear in the TCRdb table, and some are missing; sequencing was by immunoSEQ multiplex PCR. The data show roughly 300,000 clones, about four fifths seen once. Sequencing was carried out using peripheral blood. Receptors originate from a woman aged 50 to 60 who had recovered from COVID-19.

This clone was recorded a few times. This chain connects TRBV5-1 to TRBJ2-7; 8 bases are a match to TRBD1. The trim removed 3 bases at V and 2 bases at J, leaving 4 bases unmatched. Germline CDR1 is SGHRS and CDR2 is YFSETQ. This CDR3 is 14 amino acids long. CDR3 coding DNA: TGCGCCAGCAGCTCACAGGGGGTCCCCTACGAGCAGTACTTC. Encoded protein: CASSSQGVPYEQYF. Combining the CDR3 with reference TRBV5-1 and TRBJ2-7 gives the whole variable domain KAGVTQTPRYLIKTRGQQVTLSCSPISGHRSVSWYQQTPGQGLQFLFEYFSETQRNKGNFPGRFSGRQFSNSRSEMNVSTLELGDSALYLCASSSQGVPYEQYFGPGTRLTVT.

In regard to this clone: At one end the junction does not follow the germline gene, possibly because of a read error. This chain links TRBV7-9 with TRBJ1-2; the D is unclear. The germline CDR1 and CDR2 sequences are SEHNR and FQNEAQ (reference sequence). The CDR3 consists of 12 residues. The CDR3 sequence: CASSLGKSDPSF. The CDR3 DNA reads TGTGCCAGCAGCTTAGGAAAATCAGATCCCTCCTTC.

The rearrangement links TRBV28 to TRBJ1-4, with a weak D call TRBD1 (5 bases). Trimming stripped 2 bases from V and 7 bases from J, with 5 bases between. The CDR3 sequence is 12 residues long. Germline V gene data show CDR1 as MDHEN and CDR2 as SYDVKM. The CDR3 sequence is CASSLQGEKLFF. DNA of the CDR3: TGTGCCAGCAGTTTACAGGGTGAAAAACTGTTTTTT.

The chain uses TRBV5-8 and TRBJ1-1, with D perhaps matching TRBD1 (5 bases). V was shortened by 5 bases and J by 5 bases, with 13 bases between the two germline ends. Germline CDR1 SGHTS, CDR2 YDEGEE. The CDR3 has 13 amino acids. This CDR3 is CASSRVRGTEAFF. The CDR3 DNA reads as TGTGCCAGCAGTCGAGTGCGGGGGACTGAAGCTTTCTTT. The variable domain in full, completed from reference TRBV5-8 and TRBJ1-1, reads EAGVTQSPTHLIKTRGQQATLRCSPISGHTSVYWYQQALGLGLQFLLWYDEGEERNRGNFPPRFSGRQFPNYSSELNVNALELEDSALYLCASSRVRGTEAFFGQGTRLTVV.

The rearrangement links TRBV5-1 to TRBJ1-2; maybe TRBD1 (6 bases). This CDR3 has 15 amino acids. Germline assignment: CDR1 SGHRS and CDR2 YFSETQ. V lost 0 bases, J lost 0 bases, and 9 bases lay in between. The CDR3 spells CASSLADRANYGYTF. The CDR3 DNA reads TGCGCCAGCAGCTTGGCGGACAGAGCTAACTATGGCTACACCTTC.